Below, 7 T cell receptor beta chains from the same sample are listed, as sequenced in a study of Graves' ophthalmopathy and Graves' hyperthyroidism (dated by TCRdb to the late 2010s). Instrument used: Illumina HiSeq 2000. For repertoire sequencing, the TCR beta CDR3 regions were amplified from RNA transcripts. HTBI primers and the Qiagen OneStep RT-PCR kit were used in a first-round RT-PCR, which was followed by a second-round multiplex PCR, size selection and purification. The public reads were quality trimmed at Q25 with fastp and then assembled into clones with MiXCR by TCRdb, keeping productive beta chains. Records with the same CDR3 protein are collapsed into one entry carrying the most frequent genes and DNA. A total of 560,000 or so distinct CDR3 sequences appear in this sample, under 45% of them only once. The ten largest clones capture less than 4.5% of the sample. Sequencing was done on a sample of peripheral blood or thyroid tissue (not recorded which). The receptors stem from an adult man with Graves' hyperthyroidism.

Ten or more counts support this clonotype. The chain couples TRBV12-3 or TRBV12-4 to TRBJ2-7; the D gene is possibly TRBD1 (6 bases). The V and J ends lost 5 bases and 3 bases respectively, with 14 bases between them. The CDR3 totals 14 residues. The CDR3 protein is CASSQEGGFYEQYF. Here the CDR3 DNA reads TGTGCCAGCAGTCAGGAAGGGGGTTTCTACGAGCAGTACTTC.

This clonotype was picked up many times. The chain combines TRBV10-2 with TRBJ1-5; D is unclear. The CDR3 is made up of 15 amino acids. The germline V gene encodes CDR1 WSHSY and CDR2 SAAADI. The V end lost 2 bases, the J end lost 3 bases, and 11 bases lay between the germline ends. DNA for the CDR3: TGCGCCAGCAGTGAGCTAATGCAGATCAATCAGCCCCAGCATTTT. It yields the protein CASSELMQINQPQHF.

Regarding this clonotype: This may stem from a read error, because a much larger clone lies one nucleotide away. The chain uses TRBV25-1 and TRBJ2-7; perhaps TRBD1 as D (5 bases). The ends were cut back, 5 bases at V and 6 bases at J, with 17 bases in the middle. This CDR3 is 14 amino acids long. In germline, CDR1 is MGHDK, CDR2 SYGVNS. The CDR3: CASSSPLGGAEQYF. The CDR3 region has the DNA TGTGCCAGCAGTTCGCCGCTGGGTGGGGCCGAGCAGTACTTC.

This clonotype was seen a single time. The junction shows a germline mismatch at one end, possibly a read error. This chain links TRBV29-1 with TRBJ2-7, with D possibly matching TRBD1 (6 bases). CDR1 and CDR2 (germline): SQVTM, ANQGSEA. CDR3 size: 10 residues. The CDR3 reads CSVDRAGVDF. CDR3 DNA sequence: TGCAGCGTTGATCGGGCAGGGGTGGACTTC.

Ten or more counts support this clonotype. The rearrangement links TRBV6-6 to TRBJ1-5, with D tentatively TRBD1 (5 bases). V was pared by 6 bases and J by 6 bases, with 18 bases between. The CDR3 spans 15 residues. The V gene's germline CDR1 is MNHNY and CDR2 SVGAGI (reference sequence). As DNA, the CDR3 is TGTGCCAGCAGCCTAGGGAAGGTTGGGGGTCAGCCCCAGCATTTT. It yields the protein CASSLGKVGGQPQHF.

This clonotype was seen many times. The CDR3 DNA is TGTGCCAGCAGCGTAGGAATCGGGGAAGAAGAGACCCAGTACTTC. It is translated as CASSVGIGEEETQYF. The rearrangement uses TRBV9 and TRBJ2-5, with a tentative D call TRBD2 (5 bases). Germline V gene data show CDR1 as SGDLS and CDR2 as YYNGEE. The CDR3 extends over 15 amino acids. V was pared by 0 bases and J by 3 bases, with 12 bases between. Full variable domain (rest looked up from reference TRBV9 and TRBJ2-5): DSGVTQTPKHLITATGQRVTLRCSPRSGDLSVYWYQQSLDQGLQFLIQYYNGEERAKGNILERFSAQQFPDLHSELNLSSLELGDSALYFCASSVGIGEEETQYFGPGTRLLVL.

Ten or more counts support this clonotype. The V and J genes are TRBV29-1 and TRBJ2-2; 9 nucleotides agree with TRBD2. The CDR3 runs 12 residues. V lost 4 bases to trimming and J lost 7 bases; unmatched junction nucleotides: 1. Per germline, CDR1 SQVTM and CDR2 ANQGSEA. CDR3 amino acids: CSVGLAVGELFF. CDR3 sequence (DNA): TGCAGCGTTGGACTAGCGGTCGGGGAGCTGTTTTTT.